Each of the 30 T cell receptor beta chains below was sequenced from the same sample in a study of monozygotic twins with inflammatory bowel disease. TCRdb reprocessed the 5' RACE reads, with one entry per CDR3 protein and no DNA. The sample totals fewer than 200,000 distinct CDR3 sequences; its top ten clones hold approximately 2.4%. The material sequenced was blood. These receptors came from a human donor with ulcerative colitis or Crohn's disease, or a healthy co-twin of an affected twin (not recorded which).

The CDR3 loop reads CSASPGGSTEAFF. The genes are TRBV20-1 and TRBJ1-1; TCRdb selects TRBD1, and the lack of DNA leaves this call unchecked. CDR1 and CDR2 (germline): DFQATT, SNEGSKA (reference sequence). This CDR3 region has 13 residues.

The chain joins TRBV12-3 or TRBV12-4 to TRBJ2-5. This CDR3 contains 13 residues. CDR3 in amino acids: CASSIRDQETQYF.

This rearrangement joins TRBV19 to TRBJ1-5. Germline V gene lookup returns CDR1 LNHDA and CDR2 SQIVND (reference sequence). The length of the CDR3 is 16 residues. The CDR3 loop reads CASSIQAETGNQPQHF.

This rearrangement joins TRBV15 to TRBJ1-6; TCRdb names TRBD1, which stays unverified in the absence of DNA. Per the germline V gene, CDR1 is LNHNV and CDR2 is YYDKDF (reference sequence). The CDR3 has 14 residues. CDR3 amino acids: CATSRARDGSPLHF. The entire variable domain, with the rest obtained from reference TRBV15 and TRBJ1-6, is as follows: DAMVIQNPRYQVTQFGKPVTLSCSQTLNHNVMYWYQQKSSQAPKLLFHYYDKDFNNEADTPDNFQSRRPNTSFCFLDIRSPGLGDTAMYLCATSRARDGSPLHFGNGTRLTVT.

The chain carries TRBV11-2 and TRBJ2-1; TCRdb calls TRBD1, which cannot be checked without DNA. This CDR3 spans 15 amino acids. From germline, CDR1 is SGHAT and CDR2 FQNNGV. This chain's CDR3 is CASSLEPRMGGEQFF.

V usage is TRBV7-6 and J usage is TRBJ2-1; TCRdb names TRBD2, which stays unverified in the absence of DNA. Germline CDR1 SGHVS, CDR2 FNYEAQ. The CDR3 spans 18 residues. CDR3 amino acids: CASSLVLREGLQTNEQFF.

This chain uses TRBV5-1 with TRBJ1-1. The length of the CDR3 is 16 residues. Germline assignment: CDR1 SGHRS and CDR2 YFSETQ. The CDR3 loop reads CASSLVSAVMNTEAFF.

The V call is TRBV19, the J call TRBJ2-2; TCRdb designates TRBD1, a call that cannot be tested without DNA. The germline V gene encodes CDR1 LNHDA and CDR2 SQIVND (reference sequence). The CDR3 has 14 amino acids. The CDR3 sequence: CAARGTANTGELFF.

J is TRBJ1-4 and V is TRBV29-1; the D call of TRBD1 rests on TCRdb alone, since no DNA is present to check it. This CDR3 comprises 12 residues. Germline assignment: CDR1 SQVTM and CDR2 ANQGSEA. The CDR3 protein is CSVQGSNEKLFF.

J is TRBJ2-7 and V is TRBV20-1; the D call of TRBD1 rests on TCRdb alone, since no DNA is present to check it. The CDR3 contains 15 residues. Germline values: CDR1 DFQATT, CDR2 SNEGSKA (reference sequence). The CDR3 is CSARDRAGNTYEQYF.

The CDR3 reads CASSLGGTGVQETQYF. The V gene is TRBV12-3 or TRBV12-4, the J gene TRBJ2-5; the D gene TCRdb calls, TRBD1, cannot be checked with no DNA. There are 16 residues in the CDR3.

The rearrangement links TRBV29-1 to TRBJ2-2; lacking DNA, the TRBD2 call made by TCRdb goes unchecked. The CDR3 totals 17 residues. CDR1 SQVTM and CDR2 ANQGSEA come from the germline V gene. The CDR3: CSVGRSLGLASTGELFF.

The chain recombines TRBV7-8 with TRBJ1-1. The CDR3 is made up of 17 amino acids. Germline assignment: CDR1 SGHVS and CDR2 FQNEAQ. This CDR3 is CASASLVLRDKNTEAFF. The full variable domain, in which reference TRBV7-8 and TRBJ1-1 provide the parts outside the CDR3, is GAGVSQSPRYKVAKRGQDVALRCDPISGHVSLFWYQQALGQGPEFLTYFQNEAQLDKSGLPSDRFFAERPEGSVSTLKIQRTQQEDSAVYLCASASLVLRDKNTEAFFGQGTRLTVV.

The V and J genes are TRBV29-1 and TRBJ1-3. The CDR3 is 13 residues long. CDR1 is SQVTM and CDR2 is ANQGSEA in the germline V gene. The CDR3 loop is CSVGGTSGNTIYF.

J is TRBJ2-2 and V is TRBV2. This CDR3 spans 13 amino acids. CDR1 and CDR2 from the germline V gene are SNHLY and FYNNEI. CDR3 sequence reads: CASSPGTTGELFF.

Considering frequency, this clonotype is medium-sized. The V gene is TRBV20-1, the J gene TRBJ2-3; TCRdb reports TRBD2, a call that lacks DNA to check it against. The germline CDR1 and CDR2 sequences are DFQATT and SNEGSKA (reference sequence). The CDR3 sequence is 19 residues long. The CDR3 reads CSARDPSLAGGVVSDTQYF.

The V call is TRBV10-3, the J call TRBJ1-2. Germline CDR1 and CDR2: ENHRY and SYGVKD. The CDR3 extends over 12 amino acids. This CDR3 reads CAISVDLYGYTF.

The J gene is TRBJ1-4, the V gene TRBV28; the D gene TCRdb calls, TRBD1, cannot be checked with no DNA. From germline, CDR1 is MDHEN and CDR2 SYDVKM. The CDR3 is 14 residues long. The CDR3 here is CASSSGDRARKLFF.

This rearrangement joins TRBV6-5 to TRBJ1-6; the TCRdb D gene call, TRBD1, has no DNA to confirm it. This CDR3 comprises 15 residues. The germline gives CDR1 MNHEY, CDR2 SVGAGI. The CDR3 here is CASSLTGVYNSPLHF.

This chain's CDR3 is CASSFVYQAAFF. The chain couples TRBV11-2 to TRBJ1-1. The CDR3 has 12 residues. The germline V gene has CDR1 SGHAT and CDR2 FQNNGV.

The chain joins TRBV20-1 to TRBJ2-1; TCRdb returns TRBD1, unconfirmable since there is no DNA. The CDR3 has 16 amino acids. Germline CDR1 is DFQATT and CDR2 is SNEGSKA (reference sequence). The CDR3 is CSARDRGQGNYNEQFF.

This chain links TRBV5-1 with TRBJ2-3; TCRdb selects TRBD1, and the lack of DNA leaves this call unchecked. CDR1 and CDR2 (germline): SGHRS, YFSETQ. The CDR3 extends over 14 amino acids. The CDR3 spells CASKLGTETDTQYF.

V is TRBV20-1 and J is TRBJ1-5. Germline-derived CDR1 and CDR2 are DFQATT and SNEGSKA (reference sequence). The CDR3 runs 13 residues. CDR3 region: CSAGFRSSQPQHF.

The V call is TRBV7-2, the J call TRBJ2-7; TCRdb selects TRBD1, and the lack of DNA leaves this call unchecked. Germline CDR1 reads SGHTA; CDR2 reads FQGNSA. CDR3 length equals 15 residues. The CDR3 spells CASSFDRDRSYEQYF.

This chain connects TRBV11-1 to TRBJ2-3; no DNA is available, so the TRBD1 call from TCRdb remains unchecked. CDR1 is SGHAT, CDR2 FQDESV, per germline (reference sequence). The CDR3 consists of 15 residues. The CDR3: CASSFRDLGTDTQYF.

The chain joins TRBV7-9 to TRBJ2-5. Looked up from germline, CDR1 is SEHNR and CDR2 is FQNEAQ (reference sequence). This CDR3 contains 14 residues. CDR3 amino acids: CASSLVNSKETQYF.

CDR3 in amino acids: CASSFQGREQYF. The V call is TRBV7-9, the J call TRBJ2-7; without DNA, the TCRdb call of TRBD2 cannot be checked. There are 12 residues in the CDR3. Germline assignment: CDR1 SEHNR and CDR2 FQNEAQ (reference sequence).

The V call is TRBV6-1, the J call TRBJ1-5; TCRdb calls TRBD1, which cannot be checked without DNA. Germline assignment: CDR1 MNHNS and CDR2 SASEGT. The CDR3 contains 15 residues. The CDR3 loop is CASSKGGGKKTPQHF.

The V and J genes are TRBV20-1 and TRBJ2-2; TCRdb indicates TRBD2, and absent DNA this call remains unverified. Germline V gene lookup returns CDR1 DFQATT and CDR2 SNEGSKA (reference sequence). This CDR3 contains 14 residues. CDR3: CSAVGELNTGELFF.

This chain connects TRBV5-1 to TRBJ2-1; TCRdb gives TRBD2 as the D gene, but with no DNA this cannot be confirmed. The CDR3 totals 15 residues. Looked up from germline, CDR1 is SGHRS and CDR2 is YFSETQ. This chain's CDR3 is CASSLDLAGGDEQFF.